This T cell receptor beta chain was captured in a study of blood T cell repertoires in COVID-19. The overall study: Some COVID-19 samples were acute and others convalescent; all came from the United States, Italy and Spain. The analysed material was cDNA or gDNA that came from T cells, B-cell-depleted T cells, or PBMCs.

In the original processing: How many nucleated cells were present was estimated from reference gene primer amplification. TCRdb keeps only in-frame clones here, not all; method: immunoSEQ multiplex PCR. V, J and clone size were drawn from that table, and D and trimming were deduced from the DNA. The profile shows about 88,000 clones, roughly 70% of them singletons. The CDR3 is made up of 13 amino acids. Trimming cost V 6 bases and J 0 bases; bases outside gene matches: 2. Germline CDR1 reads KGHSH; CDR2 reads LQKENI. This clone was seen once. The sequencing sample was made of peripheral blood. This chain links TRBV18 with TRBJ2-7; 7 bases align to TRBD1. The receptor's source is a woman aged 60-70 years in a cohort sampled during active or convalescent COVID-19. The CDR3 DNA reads TGTGCCAGCTCTCGACAGGGCTCCTACGAGCAGTACTTC. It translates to CASSRQGSYEQYF. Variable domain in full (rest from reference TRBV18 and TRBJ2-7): NAGVMQNPRHLVRRRGQEARLRCSPMKGHSHVYWYRQLPEEGLKFMVYLQKENIIDESGMPKERFSAEFPKEGPSILRIQQVVRGDSAAYFCASSRQGSYEQYFGPGTRLTVT.